Presented here are 17 T cell receptor beta chains from one specimen sequenced in a study of vaccination effects on CD4 cells after COVID-19. These receptors have no identified antigens. Researchers isolated CD4+ T cells once roughly ten days of culture had elapsed. The person had a PCR-confirmed SARS-CoV-2 infection during March to December 2020. Two doses of BNT162b2 or mRNA-1273 vaccine were administered to participants. Profiled with immunoSEQ multiplex PCR; TCRdb holds only in-frame clones, not every one. This table has 35,000 to 55,000 clones, over 60% appearing once. Source: CD4+ T cells from PBMCs cultured without peptide, taken after COVID-19 vaccination. Every receptor here comes from a human donor who had a prior SARS-CoV-2 infection.

The chain couples TRBV7-2 to TRBJ1-3; 12 bases match TRBD1. Germline trimming cut 3 bases from V and 8 bases from J; bases unmatched to any gene: 8. The CDR3 covers 16 residues. The germline gives CDR1 SGHTA, CDR2 FQGNSA. CDR3 nucleotides: TGTGCCAGCAGCTTGGGGGACAGGGGGCGGCAGGACACCATATATTTT. It codes for CASSLGDRGRQDTIYF.

This chain uses TRBV5-4 with TRBJ1-2; a weak D match, TRBD1 (5 bases). Germline V gene data show CDR1 as SGHNT and CDR2 as YYREEE (reference sequence). Trimming left V 0 bases short and J 7 bases short, with 13 bases between. The CDR3 runs to 14 residues. CDR3 coding DNA: TGTGCCAGCAGCTTGGCCTTTACGAGGGGTGGCTACACCTTC. Its translation: CASSLAFTRGGYTF.

The chain joins TRBV7-8 to TRBJ2-7; TRBD1 might be the D (5 bases). V was pared by 0 bases and J by 3 bases, with 15 bases between. Per germline, CDR1 SGHVS and CDR2 FQNEAQ. This CDR3 is built from 16 residues. The CDR3 here is CASSLAPGNPLYEQYF. CDR3 DNA: TGTGCCAGCAGCTTAGCCCCAGGGAATCCCCTCTACGAGCAGTACTTC.

V usage is TRBV19 and J usage is TRBJ2-5; D remains ambiguous. Germline assignment: CDR1 LNHDA and CDR2 SQIVND (reference sequence). The germline V and J ends were trimmed by 3 bases and 7 bases, with 24 bases remaining between them. CDR3 length: 17 residues. This chain's CDR3 is CASSIIAAPNLGGTQYF. The DNA for the CDR3 is TGTGCCAGTAGTATCATAGCCGCCCCGAATCTAGGTGGGACCCAGTACTTC.

The chain has TRBV9 and TRBJ2-5, with a weak D call TRBD2 (6 bases). Germline loops: CDR1 SGDLS, CDR2 YYNGEE. V lost 3 bases and J lost 5, with 14 bases in between. The CDR3 covers 14 residues. CDR3 DNA sequence: TGTGCCAGCAGCGCGAAGTTTGGGGGGGAGACCCAGTACTTC. Amino acid sequence: CASSAKFGGETQYF.

The V and J genes are TRBV5-1 and TRBJ2-7; no clear D. V lost 4 bases and J 4 bases, leaving 12 bases between the germline ends. CDR3 length: 13 residues. The germline gives CDR1 SGHRS, CDR2 YFSETQ. CDR3 nucleotides: TGCGCCAGCAGCCTTTTTACCGGTTACGAGCAGTACTTC. Its protein is CASSLFTGYEQYF.

The V and J genes are TRBV12-3 or TRBV12-4 and TRBJ1-2; unclear D gene. Trimming shortened V by 5 bases and J by 3 bases, and 10 bases separated the two germline ends. The CDR3 is 13 amino acids. The CDR3 spells CASSASPDYGYTF. The CDR3, as DNA: TGTGCCAGCAGTGCCTCCCCGGACTATGGCTACACCTTC.

This clone came up once. V usage is TRBV5-6 and J usage is TRBJ2-3; no reliable D call. V was trimmed by 4 bases and J by 2 bases, leaving 14 bases between them. CDR1 SGHDT and CDR2 YYEEEE come from the germline V gene. The CDR3 has 15 residues. DNA for the CDR3: TGTGCCAGCAGCCCTGACCCGGTTGTCACAGATACGCAGTATTTT. Encoded protein: CASSPDPVVTDTQYF. The full variable domain, completed using reference TRBV5-6 and TRBJ2-3, is DAGVTQSPTHLIKTRGQQVTLRCSPKSGHDTVSWYQQALGQGPQFIFQYYEEEERQRGNFPDRFSGHQFPNYSSELNVNALLLGDSALYLCASSPDPVVTDTQYFGPGTRLTVL.

This clone was recorded a few times. The rearrangement joins TRBV7-9 to TRBJ1-4; TRBD1 aligns across 7 bases. V lost 1 base and J lost 5; bases outside the gene matches: 4. The CDR3 covers 15 residues. From germline, CDR1 is SEHNR and CDR2 FQNEAQ (reference sequence). CDR3 loop: CASSLGNRGNEKLFF. CDR3 nucleotide sequence: TGTGCCAGCAGCTTAGGGAACAGGGGCAATGAAAAACTGTTTTTT.

The gene calls are TRBV18 and TRBJ2-5; no reliable D call. CDR3 length: 14 residues. V was shortened by 2 bases and J by 7 bases, with 14 bases between the two germline ends. Germline V gene data show CDR1 as KGHSH and CDR2 as LQKENI. CDR3 amino acids: CASSPGQAKGTQYF. The CDR3 region has the DNA TGTGCCAGCTCACCAGGGCAGGCGAAGGGGACCCAGTACTTC. Using reference TRBV18 and TRBJ2-5 for the parts outside the CDR3, the full variable domain is NAGVMQNPRHLVRRRGQEARLRCSPMKGHSHVYWYRQLPEEGLKFMVYLQKENIIDESGMPKERFSAEFPKEGPSILRIQQVVRGDSAAYFCASSPGQAKGTQYFGPGTRLLVL.

The CDR3 DNA is TGCGCCAGCAGCTTGCTACAGGGGAACTCCTACGAGCAGTACTTC. This gives the protein CASSLLQGNSYEQYF. The V and J genes are TRBV5-1 and TRBJ2-7, with TRBD1 matching over 7 bases. From germline, CDR1 is SGHRS and CDR2 YFSETQ. This CDR3 spans 15 amino acids. Trimming took 1 base from V and 0 from J; bases not matched to a gene: 4. The variable domain in full, with the rest retrieved from reference TRBV5-1 and TRBJ2-7, is KAGVTQTPRYLIKTRGQQVTLSCSPISGHRSVSWYQQTPGQGLQFLFEYFSETQRNKGNFPGRFSGRQFSNSRSEMNVSTLELGDSALYLCASSLLQGNSYEQYFGPGTRLTVT.

This rearrangement joins TRBV4-1 to TRBJ1-6; 11 bases match TRBD1. The length of the CDR3 is 15 residues. Germline V CDR1 and CDR2: MGHRA, YSYEKL. V was pared by 2 bases and J by 9 bases, with 3 bases of the junction left unmatched. Written as DNA, the CDR3 is TGCGCCAGCAGCCAAATCGGGACAGGGGGTTCACCCCTCCACTTT. This translates into CASSQIGTGGSPLHF.

The chain has TRBV29-1 and TRBJ2-5; D ambiguous. This CDR3 comprises 17 residues. CDR1 SQVTM and CDR2 ANQGSEA come from the germline V gene. V lost 0 bases and J 5 bases, leaving 22 bases between the germline ends. CDR3 in DNA: TGCAGCGTTGAAGATCAACGATGCGTCTGTTATTGGGAGACCCAGTACTTC. This encodes CSVEDQRCVCYWETQYF.

The chain couples TRBV3-1 (or the pseudogene TRBV3-2) to TRBJ2-3; 11 bases are shared with TRBD2. Trimming at V came to 1 base and at J to 6 bases, leaving 6 bases not matched to a gene. The CDR3 is made up of 16 amino acids. From germline, CDR1 is LGHDT and CDR2 YNNKEL (reference sequence). The CDR3 spells CASSQVTSGSRDTQYF. CDR3 bases: TGTGCCAGCAGCCAAGTCACTAGCGGGAGTAGGGATACGCAGTATTTT.

This clone turned up a few times. V is TRBV5-1 and J is TRBJ2-2, with D possibly being TRBD1 (7 bases). This CDR3 has 22 amino acids. V was pared by 4 bases and J by 0 bases, with 31 bases between. Per the germline V gene, CDR1 is SGHRS and CDR2 is YFSETQ. CDR3 loop: CASSGWDSPELRGPSNTGELFF. DNA for the CDR3: TGCGCCAGCAGCGGCTGGGACAGCCCTGAACTGCGGGGCCCTTCGAACACCGGGGAGCTGTTTTTT.

The genes are TRBV4-2 and TRBJ2-1; 11 bases are a match to TRBD2. The CDR3 is 16 residues long. Germline V lookup: CDR1 LGHNA, CDR2 YNFKEQ. J gave up 7 bases and V 0 bases, and 5 bases lay outside the gene matches. CDR3 sequence: CASSQDLAGGWNEQFF. The DNA of the CDR3 is TGTGCCAGCAGCCAAGACTTAGCGGGAGGGTGGAATGAGCAGTTCTTC.

The chain has TRBV7-2 and TRBJ2-5; TRBD2 aligns across 8 bases. V trimming: 2 bases; J trimming: 5 bases; junction bases outside the gene matches: 19. The germline CDR1 and CDR2 sequences are SGHTA and FQGNSA. This CDR3 contains 19 residues. CDR3 loop: CASSLRKGWVGGRFETQYF. The CDR3 region has the DNA TGTGCCAGCAGCTTAAGAAAAGGCTGGGTCGGCGGGAGGTTTGAGACCCAGTACTTC.